This T cell receptor (beta chain) was observed in a study of Graves' ophthalmopathy and Graves' hyperthyroidism. Whole-study findings and limits: Thyroid clonotypes that were expanded above 0.001 frequency mostly also appeared in blood. Using 13 signatures, a model distinguished ophthalmopathy from stable hyperthyroidism, reaching roughly 90% sensitivity and 81.08% specificity.

This clonotype was detected many times. Its antigen remains unidentified. Out of about 9.3 ml of fresh peripheral blood, PBMCs were obtained. The sequenced template was RNA, covering the TCR beta CDR3 region. Second-round multiplex PCR came after first-round RT-PCR with HTBI primers. TCRdb recomputed calls from the multiplex PCR reads with MiXCR, one row per CDR3 protein. The sample gives 350,000 to 450,000 distinct CDR3 sequences, under 25% of which show up once; roughly 3% is in the top ten. This CDR3 contains 13 residues. V was pared by 5 bases and J by 4 bases, with 4 bases of the junction left unmatched. Germline CDR1 is SQVTM and CDR2 is ANQGSEA.

The specimen was peripheral blood. The clonotype was recovered from a woman between 18 and 29 years old with stable Graves' hyperthyroidism. V usage is TRBV29-1 and J usage is TRBJ2-7, with 11 bases lining up with TRBD2. The CDR3 reads CSVTSGSRYEQYF. CDR3 nucleotide sequence: TGCAGCGTTACTAGCGGGAGCAGATACGAGCAGTACTTC.